This T cell receptor (beta chain) was identified during a study of PD-1 blockade in classical Hodgkin lymphoma (dated by TCRdb to the early 2020s). Some background on the complete study: Nivolumab dosing was 3 mg/kg intravenously every 2 weeks, continuing until either disease progression or unacceptable toxicity. To define a peripheral blood immune signature of response to PD-1 blockade in classical Hodgkin lymphoma, the study combined TCR beta sequencing with CyTOF. The research as a whole found: Trial patients with a complete response had baseline diversity similar to that of newly diagnosed patients, while partial responders and progressors had significantly lower diversity. Baseline TCR diversity was reported to be lower in newly diagnosed patients than in healthy donors, and even lower in relapsed/refractory patients. Patients starting nivolumab less than 1 year after ASCT had lower diversity and were excluded from later analyses to avoid confounding by immune reconstitution. The study covered only a single clinical trial cohort, and the causes of the repertoire differences, possibly disease activity or prior therapy, were still not defined. CD4+ but not CD8+ TCR diversity rose significantly by C4D1 (p=0.0027 vs p=0.16), most apparent in complete responders (p=0.02).

Turning to this clone: Its antigen is unknown. A junction end diverges from the germline sequence, so it may reflect a read error. Other DNA sequences of this sample code for an identical CDR3.

Genomic DNA was extracted with the Qiagen DNeasy kit from unsorted PBMCs and from negatively selected CD4+ and CD8+ fractions. Amplification of TCR beta CDR3 regions was done by immunoSEQ multiplex PCR with primers that anneal to V and J segments. A synthetic immune receptor repertoire was used to minimize amplification bias, and any residual bias was removed computationally once sequencing was done. Per the original workflow: Repertoire diversity was quantified as the Shannon entropy index using custom Python scripts. Unsorted, CD4+ and CD8+ repertoires were analyzed separately, except in combined analyses where CD4+ and CD8+ sequences were merged in silico. A clone counted as expanded when the clone's frequency after treatment rose at least 2-fold relative to C1D1, and clones undetected at baseline were given a pseudocount of 0.5. Singleton clones were defined as clones with 0 or 1 copy at C1D1, and non-singleton clones were defined as clones with 2 or more copies. Clones expanded in unsorted samples were annotated as CD4+, CD8+ or unknown by matching protein sequences in sorted samples from the same patient. Wilcoxon tests on paired samples were used to test changes in diversity from C1D1 to C4D1. TCRdb obtained this table from immuneACCESS and retained in-frame rearrangements with V and J assigned. These tables miss some clones; where compared with another copy, unresolved V genes account for less than half of the shortfall, and the remainder is unexplained. The V and J calls and the clone size are those of that table, but D and trimming were determined from the DNA. This sample gives some 58,000 clones in total; approximately 92% of them show up just once. The ten top clones hold roughly 8% of the sample.

The CDR3 measures 14 amino acids from cysteine to phenylalanine. The retained sequence is limited to the CDR3, 42 bases, with the frame set at the first base. Looking up the germline V gene yields CDR1 MNHEY and CDR2 SVGAGI. The time point label, as the study defines it: cycle 4 day 1 (C4D1), after more than five weeks of nivolumab. All trial patients had relapsed after autologous stem cell transplantation, with cohorts A, B and C differing in prior brentuximab vedotin exposure. The trial cohort was composed of about 58 patients with relapsed/refractory classical Hodgkin lymphoma, for whom complete response, partial response or progressive disease was recorded as best overall response. In the multi-cohort phase II CheckMate 205 trial, trial patients received single-agent nivolumab. An independent review committee assessed best overall response using the 2007 International Working Group response criteria. PBMCs from the trial were collected at three points: immediately before nivolumab initiation (C1D1), and during therapy at cycle 2 day 1 and cycle 4 day 1. Peripheral blood was collected in 8 mL Vacutainer Cell Preparation Tubes, from which PBMCs were isolated by centrifugation and then cryopreserved.

The V and J genes are TRBV6-5 and TRBJ2-2; 7 central bases correspond to TRBD1. Source: peripheral blood mononuclear cells (PBMCs), taken before the fourth cycle of nivolumab. This sequence was found in a human donor with classical Hodgkin lymphoma. The DNA sequence is as follows: TGTGCTAGCAGCAGACAGGGAACGACCGGGGAGCTGTTTTTT. This is translated as CASSRQGTTGELFF.